This T cell receptor beta chain was profiled in a study of STAT5B mutations in CD4+ large granular lymphocyte leukemia (dated by TCRdb to 2021 to 2024). In the study overall: Among healthy controls, the CDR3 'QG' motif was associated with a particular HLA allele. The study compared the TCRbeta repertoires of patients with CD4+ T-cell large granular lymphocyte leukemia against the TCRbeta repertoires of healthy blood donors. Flow cytometry on FACSCanto II or FACSVerse showed that the purified fractions were more than 95% pure among lymphocytes.

Buffy coats from roughly 40 blood donors, supplied by the Finnish Red Cross blood service, were used as healthy controls. All TCR-sequenced material derived from peripheral blood: patient blood samples and healthy donor buffy coats. Peripheral blood mononuclear cells were isolated by Ficoll-Hypaque gradient centrifugation. For the healthy controls, CD4+ cells were obtained from buffy coats by magnetic purification. The Gentra Puregene Cell and Tissue kit was used to extract genomic DNA, and a Qubit 2.0 fluorometer was used to measure the amount of genomic DNA. CDR1 and CDR2 are read off the germline V gene as SNHLY and FYNNEI. The CDR3 has 14 amino acids, counting the end cysteine and phenylalanine. The DNA shown is the 42-base CDR3, in frame from base 1. The V end gives up 6 bases and the J end 8 bases, leaving 6 bases in the junction not matched to a gene. The immunoSEQ assay at survey resolution was applied to genomic DNA for sequencing of TCRbeta rearrangements. As for how the authors treated the data: In the TCR sequencing data, the smallest productive clonotype frequency that could be detected was 2.59 x 10-5. Only productive TCRbeta rearrangements, meaning sequences that were complete and in-frame, were kept for the analyses. Simpson clonality, calculated in the immunoSEQ Analyzer version 3.0, was used as the measure of sample clonality. Based on frequency, clones were grouped as very rare, small, medium, large (1-20%) or hyperexpanded (>20%). Generation probabilities were estimated with OLGA 1.2.3, V-gene circos plots were made with VDJtools, specificities were searched in VDJdb, and CDR3 motifs were identified with GLIPH. As stored in TCRdb, this immuneACCESS dataset retains in-frame rearrangements with V and J assigned. A fraction of the clones does not appear; measured against another copy, unresolved V genes explain less than half of the discrepancy, and the remainder lacks a known reason. V and J calls and clone size are those listed in that table; D and trimming were worked out from the DNA. Present in this sample are approximately 35,000 clones, roughly four fifths of which were seen just once. The ten largest make up less than 2.5% of the sample.

Turning to this clone: Its antigen is currently not known. Per-base qualities were not stored, and no clone one base away is much larger.

The research as a whole found: Greater clonality appeared to be present in CD4-sorted patient repertoires than in healthy CD4+ repertoires, and the difference was retained after the putative leukemic clones were removed. TRBV06-family usage was enriched among the top patient clones (8/27) compared with healthy controls (2/35). Each patient's main leukemic clonotypes were private, but approximately 26% of these clonotypes showed up at low frequency in the non-leukemic repertoires of other patients. The data were not HLA-matched, and the higher clonality in CD4+ T-LGLL than in CD8+ T-LGLL could be due to the relatively small sample size.

The TCR sequence derives from a human donor in good health. The specimen was CD4+ T cells from blood buffy coats. The rearranged chain carries TRBV2 and TRBJ1-3; the junction holds 11 bases that match TRBD1. The DNA is TGTGCCAGCAGCGCGGACAGGGGGCGAGACACCATATATTTT. Translation gives CASSADRGRDTIYF.